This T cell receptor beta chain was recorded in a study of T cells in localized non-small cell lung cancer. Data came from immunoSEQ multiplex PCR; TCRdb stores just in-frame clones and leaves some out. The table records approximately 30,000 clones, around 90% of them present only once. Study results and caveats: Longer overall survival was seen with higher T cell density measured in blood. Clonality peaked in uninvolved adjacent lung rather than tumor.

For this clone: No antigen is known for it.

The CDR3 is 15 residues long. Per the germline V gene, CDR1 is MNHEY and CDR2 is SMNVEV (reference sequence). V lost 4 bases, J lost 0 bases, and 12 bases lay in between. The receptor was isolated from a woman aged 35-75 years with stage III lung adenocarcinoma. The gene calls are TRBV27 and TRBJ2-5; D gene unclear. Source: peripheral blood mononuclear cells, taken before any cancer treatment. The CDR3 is CASSSLETNQETQYF. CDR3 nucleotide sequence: TGTGCCAGCAGTTCCTTAGAAACCAACCAAGAGACCCAGTACTTC.